These 30 T cell receptor beta chains originate from one sample sequenced in a study of cytomegalovirus exposure and HLA in healthy donors. Vbeta (60) and Jbeta (13) primers were used in the PCR. Sequenced by immunoSEQ multiplex PCR; TCRdb stores in-frame clones only, minus some. This sample has approximately 70,000 clones, with about two thirds found just once. Sequencing was performed on PBMCs. The receptor set was obtained from a woman aged 50 to 65 in good health and CMV-seropositive.

Ten or more counts support this clone. The chain has TRBV6-5 and TRBJ2-7; D remains unclear. The CDR3 extends over 16 amino acids. CDR1 and CDR2 from the germline V gene are MNHEY and SVGAGI. V was clipped by 0 bases and J by 0 bases, with 12 bases between them. CDR3 amino acids: CASSYSSVAPSYEQYF. CDR3 sequence (DNA): TGTGCCAGCAGTTACTCCTCCGTGGCACCCTCCTACGAGCAGTACTTC.

The J gene is TRBJ1-5, the V gene TRBV28; 9 bases are shared with TRBD1. The CDR3 is made up of 19 amino acids. J gave up 2 bases and V 5 bases, and 16 bases lay outside the gene matches. CDR1 MDHEN and CDR2 SYDVKM come from the germline V gene. DNA for the CDR3: TGTGCCAGCAGTCCCTTCTTACGGGACAGGGAAGATGGCAATCAGCCCCAGCATTTT. Translating it yields CASSPFLRDREDGNQPQHF.

V and J are TRBV28 and TRBJ2-4, with D perhaps matching TRBD1 (6 bases). V was pared by 3 bases and J by 13 bases, with 19 bases between. The germline V gene encodes CDR1 MDHEN and CDR2 SYDVKM. The CDR3 contains 14 residues. The CDR3 nucleotides read TGTGCCAGCAGTTTCCCGAAACAGGGAGAGGTCCAGTACTTC. Protein product: CASSFPKQGEVQYF.

This clone was picked up a small number of times. The chain uses TRBV6-1 and TRBJ1-2, with D uncertain. Trimming stripped 2 bases from V and 4 bases from J, with 5 bases between. This CDR3 region has 12 residues. Germline V gene data show CDR1 as MNHNS and CDR2 as SASEGT. CDR3 region: CASSEQAYGYTF. DNA for the CDR3: TGTGCCAGCAGTGAACAGGCCTATGGCTACACCTTC.

This rearrangement joins TRBV5-5 to TRBJ2-7; TRBD1 matches at 9 bases. Trimming took 1 base from V and 5 from J; bases not matched to a gene: 4. The CDR3 is 14 residues long. Germline CDR1 reads SGHKS; CDR2 reads YYEKEE (reference sequence). In nucleotides, the CDR3 is TGTGCCAGCAGCTTGAGGACAGGGGTAGACGAGCAGTACTTC. Protein: CASSLRTGVDEQYF.

This chain connects TRBV7-6 to TRBJ2-7, with 7 bases identical to TRBD1. Germline-derived CDR1 and CDR2 are SGHVS and FNYEAQ. Trimming took 4 bases from V and 4 from J; bases not matched to a gene: 4. The CDR3 runs to 13 residues. CDR3 sequence: CASSSGQTYEQYF. CDR3 nucleotide sequence: TGTGCCAGCAGCTCGGGACAGACGTACGAGCAGTACTTC.

This chain links TRBV7-9 with TRBJ2-7, with D perhaps TRBD1 (6 bases). Between the trimmed V and J ends, which lost 1 base and 3 bases, there was a span of 13 bases. The CDR3 has 15 residues. Germline V gives CDR1 SEHNR, CDR2 FQNEAQ (reference sequence). CDR3 region: CASSLVTGRNYEQYF. The CDR3 DNA reads as TGTGCCAGCAGCTTAGTAACAGGGAGAAACTACGAGCAGTACTTC. Combining the CDR3 with reference TRBV7-9 and TRBJ2-7 gives the whole variable domain DTGVSQNPRHKITKRGQNVTFRCDPISEHNRLYWYRQTLGQGPEFLTYFQNEAQLEKSRLLSDRFSAERPKGSFSTLEIQRTEQGDSAMYLCASSLVTGRNYEQYFGPGTRLTVT.

This chain links TRBV5-8 with TRBJ2-5; a possible D gene is TRBD2 (6 bases). In germline, CDR1 is SGHTS, CDR2 YDEGEE. The CDR3 has 14 residues. Between the trimmed V and J ends, which lost 7 bases and 7 bases, there was a span of 20 bases. CDR3 sequence (DNA): TGTGCCAGCCACACGCGGGGCCCAGGGTGGACCCAGTACTTC. This translates into CASHTRGPGWTQYF.

Written as DNA, the CDR3 is TGCAGCGTTGGTGATGCGGGGGCGGGAAAGAACACCGGGGAGCTGTTTTTT. Amino acids: CSVGDAGAGKNTGELFF. The chain recombines TRBV29-1 with TRBJ2-2; tentative D call: TRBD2 (7 bases). This CDR3 contains 17 residues. Trimming shortened V by 4 bases and J by 1 base, and 19 bases separated the two germline ends. CDR1 and CDR2 from the germline V gene are SQVTM and ANQGSEA.

The chain combines TRBV28 with TRBJ2-7; TRBD2 matches 9 bases. The CDR3 is 16 amino acids. The V segment lost 3 bases and the J segment 0 bases; nucleotides outside the gene matches: 6. Germline loops: CDR1 MDHEN, CDR2 SYDVKM. Here the CDR3 reads CASSFALAGLSYEQYF. The CDR3 region has the DNA TGTGCCAGCAGTTTCGCCCTAGCGGGACTCTCCTACGAGCAGTACTTC.

This sequence joins TRBV2 and TRBJ2-3, with a possible D match to TRBD2 (6 bases). Germline CDR1 and CDR2: SNHLY and FYNNEI. The CDR3 spans 17 residues. Trimming cost V 2 bases and J 2 bases, with 17 bases left between them. The CDR3 loop is CASSERFGSDYTDTQYF. The CDR3 DNA follows: TGTGCCAGCAGTGAAAGGTTCGGGTCGGACTACACAGATACGCAGTATTTT.

This sequence joins TRBV4-3 and TRBJ2-1; 7 nucleotides agree with TRBD2. The ends lost 4 bases at V and 2 bases at J; junction bases unmatched: 8. The CDR3 consists of 16 residues. In germline, CDR1 is LGHNA, CDR2 YSLEER. The CDR3 protein is CASSRSLAEAYNEQFF. CDR3 nucleotide sequence: TGCGCCAGCAGCCGATCCCTAGCGGAGGCCTACAATGAGCAGTTCTTC.

The chain is built from TRBV5-1 and TRBJ2-3; D is possibly TRBD2 (5 bases). CDR3 length equals 14 residues. V was pared by 0 bases and J by 1 base, with 6 bases between. The V gene's germline CDR1 is SGHRS and CDR2 YFSETQ. Here the CDR3 reads CASSLGAGTDTQYF. CDR3 nucleotide sequence: TGCGCCAGCAGCTTGGGAGCGGGCACAGATACGCAGTATTTT.

This clone was picked up a small number of times. This rearrangement joins TRBV28 to TRBJ1-1; TRBD1 matches at 7 bases. Germline CDR1 and CDR2: MDHEN and SYDVKM. CDR3 length: 13 amino acids. The junction had 7 bases not matched to a gene; V was cut back by 6 bases and J by 6 bases. Here the CDR3 reads CASSTGVLAEAFF. DNA for the CDR3: TGTGCCAGCAGCACAGGGGTTTTGGCTGAAGCTTTCTTT.

The chain combines TRBV28 with TRBJ1-5, with D possibly matching TRBD1 (5 bases). This CDR3 spans 17 amino acids. Trimming removed 6 bases at V and 4 bases at J, with 22 bases between. Germline CDR1 reads MDHEN; CDR2 reads SYDVKM. DNA of the CDR3: TGTGCCAGCAGAACTCTAGCGGGGATCGGGGGAAATCAGCCCCAGCATTTT. Amino acid sequence: CASRTLAGIGGNQPQHF.

The chain employs TRBV7-2 and TRBJ1-5, with 8 bases lining up with TRBD1. After removal of 1 base from V and 1 base from J, the junction contained 3 bases not matched to a gene. Germline V gives CDR1 SGHTA, CDR2 FQGNSA. The CDR3 sequence is 16 residues long. CDR3 nucleotide sequence: TGTGCCAGCAGCTTAGATACAGGGGGGAGCAATCAGCCCCAGCATTTT. Residues: CASSLDTGGSNQPQHF.

The genes are TRBV10-3 and TRBJ1-1, with 7 bases that match TRBD1. Germline lookup yields CDR1 ENHRY and CDR2 SYGVKD. The CDR3 length is 16 residues. J was trimmed by 1 base and V by 4 bases; bases with no gene match: 9. The CDR3 DNA sequence: TGTGCCATCAGTGCCGGGCTTGAGGGGGCGAACACTGAAGCTTTCTTT. As protein: CAISAGLEGANTEAFF.

This chain links TRBV2 with TRBJ1-5; no clear D gene. V lost 3 bases, J lost 6 bases, and 12 bases lay in between. The germline gives CDR1 SNHLY, CDR2 FYNNEI. The CDR3 spans 14 residues. CDR3 nucleotide sequence: TGTGCCAGCAGTGACGGGGTGTCGTTTCAGCCCCAGCATTTT. It yields the protein CASSDGVSFQPQHF.

This chain uses TRBV10-3 with TRBJ1-2; D gene ambiguous. The germline V gene has CDR1 ENHRY and CDR2 SYGVKD. The CDR3 has 13 amino acids. V shed 2 bases and J shed 3 bases, with 7 bases lying between them. CDR3 amino acids: CAISESQDYGYTF. The CDR3 nucleotides read TGTGCCATCAGTGAGAGTCAGGACTATGGCTACACCTTC.

This clone appeared a few times. This chain connects TRBV2 to TRBJ2-1, with D perhaps TRBD1 (6 bases). CDR1 and CDR2 (germline): SNHLY, FYNNEI. The CDR3 is 13 amino acids. Trimming left V 6 bases short and J 4 bases short, with 10 bases between. The CDR3 sequence: CASSGTPYNEQFF. The CDR3 nucleotides read TGTGCCAGCAGCGGGACACCTTACAATGAGCAGTTCTTC.

This chain connects TRBV27 to TRBJ2-7, with TRBD1 identical over 10 bases. The CDR3 has 14 amino acids. Trimming took 3 bases from V and 7 from J; bases not matched to a gene: 6. Germline loops: CDR1 MNHEY, CDR2 SMNVEV (reference sequence). The CDR3, as DNA: TGTGCCAGCAGTTTTCGACAGGGGGCCGTAGAGCAGTACTTC. Translating it yields CASSFRQGAVEQYF.

This clone has only a few counts. The chain uses TRBV2 and TRBJ2-2; D unresolved. The CDR3 totals 11 residues. Deletions cut 7 bases from V and 5 bases from J, with 5 bases between. CDR1 and CDR2 (germline): SNHLY, FYNNEI. The CDR3 is CASTSTGELFF. The CDR3 coding sequence is TGTGCCAGCACCAGTACCGGGGAGCTGTTTTTT.

V usage is TRBV7-2 and J usage is TRBJ1-2, with a weak D call TRBD1 (6 bases). The CDR3 spans 14 residues. The germline CDR1 and CDR2 sequences are SGHTA and FQGNSA. Trimming removed 5 bases at V and 3 bases at J, with 13 bases between. For the CDR3, the DNA is TGTGCCAGCAGCGCCCAGGCAGGGGACTATGGCTACACCTTC. Amino acids: CASSAQAGDYGYTF. Full variable domain (remainder filled in from reference TRBV7-2 and TRBJ1-2): GAGVSQSPSNKVTEKGKDVELRCDPISGHTALYWYRQSLGQGLEFLIYFQGNSAPDKSGLPSDRFSAERTGGSVSTLTIQRTQQEDSAVYLCASSAQAGDYGYTFGSGTRLTVV.

The J gene is TRBJ2-3, the V gene TRBV5-1; 7 nucleotides line up with TRBD1. Germline V gives CDR1 SGHRS, CDR2 YFSETQ. CDR3 length: 14 amino acids. V was clipped by 4 bases and J by 4 bases; unmatched bases: 6. CDR3 sequence reads: CASSLGQTADTQYF. The CDR3 DNA is TGCGCCAGCAGCCTGGGACAGACGGCAGATACGCAGTATTTT.

The rearrangement links TRBV7-2 to TRBJ2-7; D not resolved. The CDR3 has 14 residues. V gave up 1 base and J gave up 2 bases, with 9 bases separating them. Germline V gene sequence: CDR1 SGHTA, CDR2 FQGNSA. The CDR3 protein is CASSLEAGTYEQYF. The CDR3 coding sequence is TGTGCCAGCAGCTTAGAAGCAGGAACCTACGAGCAGTACTTC.

The chain is built from TRBV4-1 and TRBJ2-2; no clear D. This CDR3 region has 15 residues. Trimming shortened V by 2 bases and J by 4 bases, and 11 bases separated the two germline ends. The germline CDR1 and CDR2 sequences are MGHRA and YSYEKL. The DNA of the CDR3 is TGCGCCAGCAGCCAACAGCGAACTCTCACCGGGGAGCTGTTTTTT. Translation: CASSQQRTLTGELFF.

The V and J genes are TRBV4-3 and TRBJ1-6; TRBD1 matches at 9 bases. V gave up 0 bases and J gave up 3 bases; unmatched junction bases: 3. The CDR3 sequence is 17 residues long. Germline loops: CDR1 LGHNA, CDR2 YSLEER. This chain's CDR3 is CASSQDPTGGYNSPLHF. Written as DNA, the CDR3 is TGCGCCAGCAGCCAAGACCCGACAGGGGGCTATAATTCACCCCTCCACTTT.

This clone appeared a single time. CDR3 in DNA: TGTGCCAGTAGTCTCTGGACAGGATACAATGAAAAACTGTTTTTT. Its protein is CASSLWTGYNEKLFF. The chain has TRBV19 and TRBJ1-4; 7 bases line up with TRBD1. V lost 5 bases and J lost 5; bases outside the gene matches: 8. The CDR3 sequence is 15 residues long. The germline gives CDR1 LNHDA, CDR2 SQIVND (reference sequence).

This chain joins TRBV7-3 and TRBJ2-7; 10 bases align to TRBD2. Germline V CDR1 and CDR2: SGHTA, FQGTGA. J lost 6 bases, V lost 0 bases, and 11 bases had no gene match. The CDR3 runs to 17 residues. CDR3 sequence reads: CASSLTGGASGSSEQYF. The CDR3 region has the DNA TGTGCCAGCAGCTTAACGGGGGGGGCTAGCGGGAGTTCCGAGCAGTACTTC. The full variable domain, rest sourced from reference TRBV7-3 and TRBJ2-7, is GAGVSQTPSNKVTEKGKYVELRCDPISGHTALYWYRQSLGQGPEFLIYFQGTGAADDSGLPNDRFFAVRPEGSVSTLKIQRTERGDSAVYLCASSLTGGASGSSEQYFGPGTRLTVT.

This clone was recorded once. This rearrangement joins TRBV19 to TRBJ2-7, with 10 bases fitting TRBD2. The CDR3 totals 19 residues. Germline CDR1 and CDR2: LNHDA and SQIVND (reference sequence). V trimming: 5 bases; J trimming: 2 bases; junction bases outside the gene matches: 18. CDR3 nucleotide sequence: TGTGCCAGTAGTTCCCCAGCGGGAGGGGCAATATCGGCCCCCTACGAGCAGTACTTC. This gives the protein CASSSPAGGAISAPYEQYF. Full variable domain (missing parts from reference TRBV19 and TRBJ2-7): DGGITQSPKYLFRKEGQNVTLSCEQNLNHDAMYWYRQDPGQGLRLIYYSQIVNDFQKGDIAEGYSVSREKKESFPLTVTSAQKNPTAFYLCASSSPAGGAISAPYEQYFGPGTRLTVT.